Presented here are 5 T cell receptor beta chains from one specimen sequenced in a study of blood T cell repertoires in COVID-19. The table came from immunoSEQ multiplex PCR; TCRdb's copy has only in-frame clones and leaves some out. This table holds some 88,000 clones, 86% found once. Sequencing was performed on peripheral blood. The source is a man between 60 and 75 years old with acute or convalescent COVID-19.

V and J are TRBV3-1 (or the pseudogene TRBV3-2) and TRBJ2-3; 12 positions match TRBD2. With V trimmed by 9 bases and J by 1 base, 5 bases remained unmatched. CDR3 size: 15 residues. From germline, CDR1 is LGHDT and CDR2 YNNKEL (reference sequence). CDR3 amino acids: CASRLAGAGTDTQYF. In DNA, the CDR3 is TGTGCCAGTAGACTAGCGGGGGCTGGCACAGATACGCAGTATTTT.

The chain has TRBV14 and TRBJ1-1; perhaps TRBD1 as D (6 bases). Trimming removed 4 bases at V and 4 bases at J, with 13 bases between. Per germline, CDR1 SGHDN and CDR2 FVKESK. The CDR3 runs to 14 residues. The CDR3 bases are TGTGCCAGCAGCCCCAGGGGCGGAGGCACTGAAGCTTTCTTT. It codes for CASSPRGGGTEAFF.

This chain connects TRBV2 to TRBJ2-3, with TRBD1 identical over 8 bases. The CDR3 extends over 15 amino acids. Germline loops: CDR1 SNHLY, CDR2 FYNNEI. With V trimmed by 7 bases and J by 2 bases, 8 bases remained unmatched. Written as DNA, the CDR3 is TGTGCCAGCACTAAGGACAGGGCGCCCACAGATACGCAGTATTTT. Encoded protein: CASTKDRAPTDTQYF.

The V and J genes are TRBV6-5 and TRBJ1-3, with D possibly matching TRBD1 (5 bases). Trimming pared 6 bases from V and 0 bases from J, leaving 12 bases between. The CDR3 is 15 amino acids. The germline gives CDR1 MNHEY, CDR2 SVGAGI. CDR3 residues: CASRATGRSGNTIYF. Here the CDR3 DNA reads TGTGCCAGCAGGGCTACAGGCCGCTCTGGAAACACCATATATTTT.

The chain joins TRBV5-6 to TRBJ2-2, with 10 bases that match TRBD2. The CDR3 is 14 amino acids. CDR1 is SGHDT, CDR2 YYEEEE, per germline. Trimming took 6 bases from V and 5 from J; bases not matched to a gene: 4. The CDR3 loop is CASNLAGVTGELFF. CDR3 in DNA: TGTGCCAGCAATCTAGCGGGAGTTACCGGGGAGCTGTTTTTT.